This T cell receptor (beta chain) was captured by sequencing in a study of T cell responses to AZD1222 COVID-19 vaccine. Overall study findings and caveats: White British ancestry dominated among donors, who included more females, and clonal diversity was possibly underestimated.

The table lists this clone with a count of one. What it recognizes is unknown. Germline CDR1 reads SGHRS; CDR2 reads YFSETQ. The CDR3 is 15 amino acids. V was shortened by 4 bases and J by 0 bases, with 13 bases between the two germline ends. Some second doses came at about 4 weeks and others at about 12 weeks; these were pooled. Here immunoSEQ multiplex PCR was the method, and the copy in TCRdb shows in-frame clones only, minus some. Of roughly 190,000 clones in the sample, approximately 90% were seen once. The sample consisted of peripheral blood, taken 28 days after the second AZD1222 dose. V gene TRBV5-1 combines with J gene TRBJ2-5; TRBD1 might be the D (6 bases). This TCR was recovered from an adult who received the AZD1222 COVID-19 vaccine. The CDR3 DNA sequence: TGCGCCAGCAGCCCCTGGAAGGGGGACCAAGAGACCCAGTACTTC. Encoded protein: CASSPWKGDQETQYF. Full variable domain (rest looked up from reference TRBV5-1 and TRBJ2-5): KAGVTQTPRYLIKTRGQQVTLSCSPISGHRSVSWYQQTPGQGLQFLFEYFSETQRNKGNFPGRFSGRQFSNSRSEMNVSTLELGDSALYLCASSPWKGDQETQYFGPGTRLLVL.